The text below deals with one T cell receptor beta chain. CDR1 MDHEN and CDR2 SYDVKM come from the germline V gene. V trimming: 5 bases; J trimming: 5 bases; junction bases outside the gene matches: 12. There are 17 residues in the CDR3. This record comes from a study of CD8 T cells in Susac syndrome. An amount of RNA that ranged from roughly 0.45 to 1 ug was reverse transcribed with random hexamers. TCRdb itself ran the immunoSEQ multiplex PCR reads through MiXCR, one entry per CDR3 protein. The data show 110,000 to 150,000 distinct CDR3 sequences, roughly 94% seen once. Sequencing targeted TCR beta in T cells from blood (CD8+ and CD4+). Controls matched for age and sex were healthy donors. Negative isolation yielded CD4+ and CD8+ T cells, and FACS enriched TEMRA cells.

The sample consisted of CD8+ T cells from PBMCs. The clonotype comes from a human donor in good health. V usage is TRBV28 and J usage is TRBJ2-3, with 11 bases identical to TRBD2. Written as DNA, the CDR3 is TGTGCCAGCAGTCTGGGACTAGCGGATATTGGGATAGATACGCAGTATTTT. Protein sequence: CASSLGLADIGIDTQYF.